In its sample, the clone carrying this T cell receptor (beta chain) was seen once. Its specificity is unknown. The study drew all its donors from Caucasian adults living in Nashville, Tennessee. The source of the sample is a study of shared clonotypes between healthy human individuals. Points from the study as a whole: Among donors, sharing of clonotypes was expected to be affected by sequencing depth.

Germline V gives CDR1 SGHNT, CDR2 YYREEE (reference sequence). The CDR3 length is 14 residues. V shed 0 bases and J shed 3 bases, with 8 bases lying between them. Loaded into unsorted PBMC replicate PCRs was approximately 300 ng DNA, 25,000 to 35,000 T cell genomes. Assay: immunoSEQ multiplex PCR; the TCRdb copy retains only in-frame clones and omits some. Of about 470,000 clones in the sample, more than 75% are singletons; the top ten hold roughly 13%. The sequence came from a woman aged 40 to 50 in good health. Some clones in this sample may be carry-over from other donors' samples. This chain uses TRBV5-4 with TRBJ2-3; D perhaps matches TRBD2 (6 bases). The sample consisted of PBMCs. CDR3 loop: CASSLGGGTDTQYF. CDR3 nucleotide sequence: TGTGCCAGCAGCTTGGGCGGAGGGACAGATACGCAGTATTTT.